Here is one TCR beta chain with its context. Its cognate antigen is unknown. Then a second PCR, running about 6 to 11 cycles, was carried out with a sample-barcoded 5' primer and a J-beta primer mix. TCRdb called the 5' RACE reads again in MiXCR, with one record for every CDR3 protein. In the table there are around 1,000,000 distinct CDR3 sequences, 20% to 25% of which are singletons. The sample belongs to a study of blood T cells in healthy people across ages. Findings and caveats of the study: Long-lived donors exceeded aged donors in naive CD4+ cells and diversity. Diversity of TCR beta per million T cells declined in a roughly linear way with age.

The CDR3 extends over 16 amino acids. CDR1 KGHDR and CDR2 SFDVKD come from the germline V gene. V was pared by 1 base and J by 0 bases, with 9 bases between. In addition, the sample was reused for a study of T cells of mothers and their children. That publication notes: Sample barcodes and 2-4 random nucleotides were added by the M1S primer of the second PCR.

The V and J genes are TRBV24-1 and TRBJ2-4; D unclear. This TCR derives from a girl aged 2 to 10 in good health. Sample: blood. DNA for the CDR3: TGTGCCACCAGTGATTTCCCACCGTTAGCCAAAAACATTCAGTACTTC. Translated: CATSDFPPLAKNIQYF.